The 9 T cell receptor beta chains below were found in one sample sequenced in a study of T cell responses to AZD1222 COVID-19 vaccine. Clones were read by immunoSEQ multiplex PCR, and TCRdb kept only the in-frame ones, dropping some. The sample has about 120,000 clones, over 75% seen once. The starting material was peripheral blood, obtained on day 0 of AZD1222 vaccination. These receptors came from an adult in good health.

This rearrangement joins TRBV5-8 to TRBJ2-5; no clear D. V was trimmed by 4 bases and J by 8 bases, leaving 9 bases between them. Germline-derived CDR1 and CDR2 are SGHTS and YDEGEE. This CDR3 spans 11 amino acids. DNA for the CDR3: TGTGCCAGCAGCCCGAGAGGTACCCAGTACTTC. Translated: CASSPRGTQYF.

A few counts support this clone. The CDR3 is CASSQGVGQNYGYTF. DNA for the CDR3: TGCGCCAGCAGCCAAGGAGTTGGGCAGAACTATGGCTACACCTTC. The rearrangement links TRBV4-1 to TRBJ1-2; D unresolved. The CDR3 is 15 amino acids. The germline gives CDR1 MGHRA, CDR2 YSYEKL. V was shortened by 1 base and J by 2 bases, with 11 bases between the two germline ends.

The chain uses TRBV6-2 or TRBV6-3 and TRBJ2-7; tentative D call: TRBD1 (5 bases). Germline V gene sequence: CDR1 MNHEY, CDR2 SVGEGT. The CDR3 has 20 residues. V lost 0 bases, J lost 0 bases, and 24 bases lay in between. The CDR3 reads CASSYSKFGRARVDSYEQYF. CDR3 DNA sequence: TGTGCCAGCAGTTACTCGAAATTTGGTCGGGCCAGGGTGGACTCCTACGAGCAGTACTTC.

The chain is built from TRBV9 and TRBJ1-2; D possibly corresponds to TRBD1 (6 bases). Trimming stripped 0 bases from V and 0 bases from J, with 18 bases between. The CDR3 sequence is 18 residues long. Germline assignment: CDR1 SGDLS and CDR2 YYNGEE. Here the CDR3 DNA reads TGTGCCAGCAGCGTAGCCCAGGGGCTTCTCGCGCCTAACTATGGCTACACCTTC. Translated, it gives CASSVAQGLLAPNYGYTF.

The chain combines TRBV12-3 or TRBV12-4 with TRBJ2-3; either TRBD1 or TRBD2 may fit D (7 bases each). There are 12 residues in the CDR3. Trimming took 3 bases from V and 8 from J, leaving 9 bases between them. The CDR3 loop reads CASSFRGGTQYF. CDR3 coding DNA: TGTGCCAGCAGTTTCAGGGGGGGTACGCAGTATTTT.

V gene TRBV9 combines with J gene TRBJ2-1, with D perhaps matching TRBD2 (6 bases). Germline loops: CDR1 SGDLS, CDR2 YYNGEE. The CDR3 length is 16 residues. The V end lost 0 bases, the J end lost 4 bases, and 14 bases lay between the germline ends. The CDR3 DNA reads as TGTGCCAGCAGCGTAGGAGGCGGGGTCCCATACAATGAGCAGTTCTTC. Protein: CASSVGGGVPYNEQFF.

V usage is TRBV5-1 and J usage is TRBJ2-7; 11 nucleotides match TRBD2. Germline V gene lookup returns CDR1 SGHRS and CDR2 YFSETQ. The CDR3 runs to 16 residues. The V and J ends lost 4 bases and 2 bases, in that order; junction bases with no gene match: 8. The CDR3 region is CASSLTMGLAAYEQYF. CDR3 DNA: TGCGCCAGCAGCCTTACTATGGGACTAGCGGCCTACGAGCAGTACTTC.

The chain employs TRBV11-3 and TRBJ2-3; possible D gene TRBD1, 7 bases. Trimming took 0 bases from V and 2 from J, leaving 15 bases between them. This CDR3 comprises 17 residues. The germline gives CDR1 SGHNT, CDR2 YENEEA. CDR3 amino acids: CASSLDPPGGYTDTQYF. In DNA, the CDR3 is TGTGCCAGCAGCTTAGACCCTCCAGGGGGGTACACAGATACGCAGTATTTT.

DNA for the CDR3: TGTGCCAGCAGGCCTAACAGGGGGGTTCACACTGAAGCTTTCTTT. Translating gives CASRPNRGVHTEAFF. This chain links TRBV2 with TRBJ1-1; the match to TRBD1 covers 8 bases. Germline assignment: CDR1 SNHLY and CDR2 FYNNEI. With 6 bases clipped from V and 3 bases from J, the junction kept 9 bases outside the gene matches. This CDR3 spans 15 amino acids.